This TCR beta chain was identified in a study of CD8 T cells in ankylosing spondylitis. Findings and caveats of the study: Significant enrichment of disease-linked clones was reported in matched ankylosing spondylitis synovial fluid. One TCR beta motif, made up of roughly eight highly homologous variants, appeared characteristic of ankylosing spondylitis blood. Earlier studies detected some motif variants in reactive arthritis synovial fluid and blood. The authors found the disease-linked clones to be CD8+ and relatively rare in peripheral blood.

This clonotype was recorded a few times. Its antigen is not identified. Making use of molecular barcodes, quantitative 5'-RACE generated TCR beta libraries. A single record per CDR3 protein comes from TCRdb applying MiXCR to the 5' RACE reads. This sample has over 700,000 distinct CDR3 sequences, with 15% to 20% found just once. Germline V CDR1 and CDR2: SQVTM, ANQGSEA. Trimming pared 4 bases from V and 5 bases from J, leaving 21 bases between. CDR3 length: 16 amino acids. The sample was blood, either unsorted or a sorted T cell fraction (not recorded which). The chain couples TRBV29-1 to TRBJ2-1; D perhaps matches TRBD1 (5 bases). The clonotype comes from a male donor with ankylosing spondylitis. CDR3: CSVVSLYSTGDNEQFF. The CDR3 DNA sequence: TGCAGCGTTGTTTCCCTCTACTCCACAGGAGACAATGAGCAGTTCTTC.